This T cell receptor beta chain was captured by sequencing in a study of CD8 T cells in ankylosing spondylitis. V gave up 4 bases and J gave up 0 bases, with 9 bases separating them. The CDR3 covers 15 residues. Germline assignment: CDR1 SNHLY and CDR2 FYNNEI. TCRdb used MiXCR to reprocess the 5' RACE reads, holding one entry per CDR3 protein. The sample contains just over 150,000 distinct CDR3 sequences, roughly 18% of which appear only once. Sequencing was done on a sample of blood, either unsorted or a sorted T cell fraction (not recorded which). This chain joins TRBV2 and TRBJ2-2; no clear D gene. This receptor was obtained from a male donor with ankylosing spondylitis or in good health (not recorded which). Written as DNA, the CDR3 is TGTGCCAGCAGTGGGACGGTTACGAACACCGGGGAGCTGTTTTTT. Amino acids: CASSGTVTNTGELFF.